The 26 T cell receptor beta chains below were found in one sample sequenced in a study of Graves' ophthalmopathy and Graves' hyperthyroidism. The sequenced template was RNA, covering the TCR beta CDR3 region. The workflow started with a first-round RT-PCR run with HTBI primers and then moved on to a second-round multiplex PCR. TCRdb fed the multiplex PCR reads into MiXCR, producing one record per CDR3 protein. The sample gives approximately 1.2 million distinct CDR3 sequences, less than 45% of which show up once; around 10% is in the top ten. What was sequenced was peripheral blood or thyroid tissue (not recorded which). The source of these receptors is an adult man with Graves' hyperthyroidism.

This chain uses TRBV7-2 with TRBJ2-5; 13 bases align to TRBD2. V gave up 5 bases and J gave up 5 bases; unmatched junction bases: 2. In germline, CDR1 is SGHTA, CDR2 FQGNSA. The CDR3 has 14 amino acids. CDR3 bases: TGTGCCAGCAGCACTAGCGGGAGGGGTGAGACCCAGTACTTC. Translation gives CASSTSGRGETQYF.

CDR3 coding DNA: TGTGCCAGCAGTCCAGGGGGAGTCAGCGCTGAAGCTTTCTTT. Amino acids: CASSPGGVSAEAFF. The rearrangement joins TRBV28 to TRBJ1-1; 7 bases are a match to TRBD1. The germline gives CDR1 MDHEN, CDR2 SYDVKM. The CDR3 has 14 amino acids. V was pared by 5 bases and J by 6 bases, with 9 bases of the junction left unmatched.

This clonotype was picked up a small number of times. This sequence joins TRBV6-5 and TRBJ1-4, with TRBD1 as a possible D gene (5 bases). CDR3 length: 16 amino acids. The ends were cut back, 6 bases at V and 8 bases at J, with 22 bases in the middle. Looked up from germline, CDR1 is MNHEY and CDR2 is SVGAGI. CDR3 in amino acids: CASSNTGGRFREKLFF. CDR3 DNA: TGTGCCAGCAGCAACACGGGGGGTCGATTTAGAGAAAAACTGTTTTTT.

This chain connects TRBV19 to TRBJ1-1; D unclear. The CDR3 is 13 residues long. V gave up 7 bases and J gave up 6 bases, with 15 bases separating them. Looked up from germline, CDR1 is LNHDA and CDR2 is SQIVND (reference sequence). CDR3: CASTITGVPEAFF. The CDR3, as DNA: TGTGCCAGTACCATCACGGGAGTTCCTGAAGCTTTCTTT. The full variable domain, completed using reference TRBV19 and TRBJ1-1, is DGGITQSPKYLFRKEGQNVTLSCEQNLNHDAMYWYRQDPGQGLRLIYYSQIVNDFQKGDIAEGYSVSREKKESFPLTVTSAQKNPTAFYLCASTITGVPEAFFGQGTRLTVV.

This clonotype was found many times. The V and J genes are TRBV19 and TRBJ1-5; no clear D. Trimming removed 8 bases from V and 9 bases from J, with 11 bases in between. The CDR3 totals 11 residues. The V gene's germline CDR1 is LNHDA and CDR2 SQIVND (reference sequence). CDR3 in amino acids: CASRMVGPQHF. Here the CDR3 DNA reads TGTGCCAGTCGAATGGTCGGGCCCCAGCATTTT.

This clonotype showed up just a few times. The chain joins TRBV13 to TRBJ1-2; D perhaps matches TRBD1 (6 bases). V lost 6 bases, J lost 7 bases, and 18 bases lay in between. This CDR3 comprises 14 residues. Germline V gives CDR1 PRHDT, CDR2 FYEKMQ (reference sequence). Written as DNA, the CDR3 is TGTGCCAGCAGTTACAGGGACTTCCCGCGTGGCTACACCTTC. This sequence encodes CASSYRDFPRGYTF. The complete variable domain, with remaining parts taken from reference TRBV13 and TRBJ1-2, reads AAGVIQSPRHLIKEKRETATLKCYPIPRHDTVYWYQQGPGQDPQFLISFYEKMQSDKGSIPDRFSAQQFSDYHSELNMSSLELGDSALYFCASSYRDFPRGYTFGSGTRLTVV.

This chain links TRBV9 with TRBJ2-7; 10 positions agree with TRBD2. The CDR3 has 13 amino acids. Trimming removed 8 bases from V and 3 bases from J; junction bases left unmatched: 5. Germline CDR1 SGDLS, CDR2 YYNGEE. The CDR3 DNA reads TGTGCCAGTACTAGCGGGAACTACTACGAGCAGTACTTC. This translates into CASTSGNYYEQYF.

J is TRBJ1-2 and V is TRBV29-1; D remains unclear. The CDR3 sequence is 12 residues long. CDR1 is SQVTM and CDR2 is ANQGSEA in the germline V gene. Trimming stripped 8 bases from V and 8 bases from J, with 18 bases between. The CDR3, as DNA: TGCAGCAGTTGGGCCTGGCACAAAGGCTACACCTTC. It specifies CSSWAWHKGYTF.

This clonotype was picked up many times. This chain links TRBV19 with TRBJ2-7, with 11 positions matching TRBD1. From germline, CDR1 is LNHDA and CDR2 SQIVND (reference sequence). V gave up 5 bases and J gave up 0 bases; unmatched junction bases: 6. The CDR3 length is 16 residues. The CDR3 DNA reads TGTGCCAGTAGTTCCGGGACAGGGGGATCCTCCTACGAGCAGTACTTC. Translating gives CASSSGTGGSSYEQYF.

Remarks on this clonotype: This may be a read error, as it is one base from a much larger clone. The chain joins TRBV11-2 to TRBJ2-7; TRBD2 is a possible D gene (5 bases). Trimming pared 6 bases from V and 3 bases from J, leaving 18 bases between. The CDR3 spans 15 residues. Germline V lookup: CDR1 SGHAT, CDR2 FQNNGV. CDR3 DNA: TGTGCCAGCAGTGAATGGTTAGGACTGTACTACGAGCAGTACTTC. Translation gives CASSEWLGLYYEQYF. The complete variable domain, with remaining parts taken from reference TRBV11-2 and TRBJ2-7, reads EAGVAQSPRYKIIEKRQSVAFWCNPISGHATLYWYQQILGQGPKLLIQFQNNGVVDDSQLPKDRFSAERLKGVDSTLKIQPAKLEDSAVYLCASSEWLGLYYEQYFGPGTRLTVT.

The J gene is TRBJ2-6, the V gene TRBV10-3; D is unclear. The V gene lost 3 bases and the J gene lost 0 bases, with 6 bases spanning the gap. Looked up from germline, CDR1 is ENHRY and CDR2 is SYGVKD. The CDR3 has 15 residues. As DNA, the CDR3 is TGTGCCATCAGTGACCAAGCCTCTGGGGCCAACGTCCTGACTTTC. Its protein product is CAISDQASGANVLTF.

The chain joins TRBV13 to TRBJ2-7; D ambiguous. CDR1 and CDR2 (germline): PRHDT, FYEKMQ (reference sequence). This CDR3 is built from 11 residues. The V and J ends lost 5 bases and 6 bases respectively, with 8 bases between them. CDR3 in amino acids: CASSITTEQYF. The CDR3, as DNA: TGTGCCAGCAGCATAACAACCGAGCAGTACTTC.

The V and J genes are TRBV20-1 and TRBJ2-7, with TRBD1 matching over 7 bases. V was pared by 8 bases and J by 3 bases, with 4 bases of the junction left unmatched. Germline values: CDR1 DFQATT, CDR2 SNEGSKA (reference sequence). The CDR3 is made up of 11 amino acids. The CDR3 coding sequence is TGCAGTTACTCAGGGGGCTACGAGCAGTACTTC. Encoded protein: CSYSGGYEQYF.

The chain employs TRBV29-1 and TRBJ1-2, with 8 bases matching TRBD1. Trimming removed 8 bases from V and 2 bases from J; junction bases left unmatched: 7. From germline, CDR1 is SQVTM and CDR2 ANQGSEA. The CDR3 is made up of 13 amino acids. The chain's CDR3 is CSLGDRGNYGYTF. The CDR3 nucleotides are TGCAGCTTAGGCGACAGGGGAAACTATGGCTACACCTTC. Variable domain in full (rest from reference TRBV29-1 and TRBJ1-2): SAVISQKPSRDICQRGTSLTIQCQVDSQVTMMFWYRQQPGQSLTLIATANQGSEATYESGFVIDKFPISRPNLTFSTLTVSNMSPEDSSIYLCSLGDRGNYGYTFGSGTRLTVV.

In this sample, this clonotype turned up many times. CDR3 amino acids: CASSYSKTVNTEAFF. The CDR3 nucleotides are TGTGCCAGCAGTTACTCTAAGACAGTGAACACTGAAGCTTTCTTT. The V gene is TRBV6-5, the J gene TRBJ1-1; D is possibly TRBD1 (5 bases). Trimming took 0 bases from V and 0 from J, leaving 8 bases between them. CDR3 size: 15 residues. CDR1 is MNHEY and CDR2 is SVGAGI in the germline V gene.

This clonotype was counted a few times. V gene TRBV2 combines with J gene TRBJ1-3; D is unresolved. Germline CDR1 and CDR2: SNHLY and FYNNEI. V was clipped by 6 bases and J by 0 bases, with 15 bases between them. This CDR3 has 16 residues. In nucleotides, the CDR3 is TGTGCCAGCAGGTCCCTTTCAATCGGCTCTGGAAACACCATATATTTT. This sequence encodes CASRSLSIGSGNTIYF.

This clonotype has ten or more counts. The rearrangement joins TRBV7-6 to TRBJ1-2, with 8 bases fitting TRBD1. Germline V lookup: CDR1 SGHVS, CDR2 FNYEAQ. Germline trimming cut 2 bases from V and 3 bases from J; bases unmatched to any gene: 5. The CDR3 runs 15 residues. The CDR3 here is CASSLTTGADYGYTF. DNA for the CDR3: TGTGCCAGCAGCTTAACGACAGGGGCCGACTATGGCTACACCTTC.

In the case of this clonotype: A much larger clonotype is one base distant, so this may be a read error. DNA for the CDR3: TGTGCCAGCAGCGAAGGGAGACTAGCGGAGGACCTTGAGTACTTC. Translating it yields CASSEGRLAEDLEYF. The chain recombines TRBV9 with TRBJ2-5, with TRBD2 matching 9 bases. V trimming: 3 bases; J trimming: 12 bases; junction bases outside the gene matches: 15. The CDR3 loop spans 15 amino acids. CDR1 SGDLS and CDR2 YYNGEE come from the germline V gene.

At least ten counts were recorded for this clonotype. The chain employs TRBV9 and TRBJ2-5; possibly TRBD1 or TRBD2 for D (5 bases each). CDR1 is SGDLS and CDR2 is YYNGEE in the germline V gene. Trimming took off 0 bases at V and 3 bases at J, with 12 bases between the two ends. The CDR3 extends over 15 amino acids. CDR3 DNA sequence: TGTGCCAGCAGCGTAGTTGGGACGGCCAAAGAGACCCAGTACTTC. Its translation is CASSVVGTAKETQYF.

This clonotype was seen only a few times. The chain combines TRBV2 with TRBJ2-7, with TRBD1 as a possible D gene (6 bases). V gave up 2 bases and J gave up 8 bases, with 19 bases separating them. In germline, CDR1 is SNHLY, CDR2 FYNNEI. The CDR3 runs to 15 residues. The CDR3 sequence: CASSEQGLAGVKQYF. The CDR3 DNA reads TGTGCCAGCAGTGAACAGGGGCTCGCCGGGGTCAAGCAGTACTTC. The full variable domain, in which reference TRBV2 and TRBJ2-7 provide the parts outside the CDR3, is EPEVTQTPSHQVTQMGQEVILRCVPISNHLYFYWYRQILGQKVEFLVSFYNNEISEKSEIFDDQFSVERPDGSNFTLKIRSTKLEDSAMYFCASSEQGLAGVKQYFGPGTRLTVT.

This clonotype was observed a few times. One junction end does not reproduce the germline sequence, and a read error may be involved. This sequence joins TRBV19 and TRBJ2-2, with a tentative D call TRBD1 (6 bases). This CDR3 region has 14 residues. Looked up from germline, CDR1 is LNHDA and CDR2 is SQIVND (reference sequence). CDR3 region: CASSIDGDTWELFF. In DNA, the CDR3 is TGTGCCAGTAGTATAGATGGGGACACCTGGGAGCTGTTTTTT. The full variable domain, in which reference TRBV19 and TRBJ2-2 provide the parts outside the CDR3, is DGGITQSPKYLFRKEGQNVTLSCEQNLNHDAMYWYRQDPGQGLRLIYYSQIVNDFQKGDIAEGYSVSREKKESFPLTVTSAQKNPTAFYLCASSIDGDTWELFFGEGSRLTVL.

With regard to this clonotype: One end of the junction is discordant with germline, which a read error may explain. The chain carries TRBV10-3 and TRBJ1-2, with no clear D. This CDR3 is 15 amino acids long. Germline V gives CDR1 ENHRY, CDR2 SYGVKD. The CDR3 DNA reads TGTGCCAGCAGTCCTCCGGGCCTTCTTGCGGGCGGCTACACCTTC. Amino acid sequence: CASSPPGLLAGGYTF.

This clonotype came up many times. The rearrangement joins TRBV11-2 to TRBJ1-1; D remains ambiguous. Germline CDR1 is SGHAT and CDR2 is FQNNGV. V lost 5 bases, J lost 6 bases, and 13 bases lay in between. This CDR3 has 13 amino acids. CDR3 sequence: CASSRGWDPEAFF. The CDR3 region has the DNA TGTGCCAGCAGCCGCGGGTGGGATCCTGAAGCTTTCTTT.

This rearrangement joins TRBV7-9 to TRBJ2-7; unclear D gene. Per germline, CDR1 SEHNR and CDR2 FQNEAQ (reference sequence). The length of the CDR3 is 13 residues. V was cut by 8 bases and J by 0 bases, with 11 bases left in between. For the CDR3, the DNA is TGTGCCAGCTTAGGACGGAGCTCCTACGAGCAGTACTTC. Translation: CASLGRSSYEQYF.

This clonotype was picked up a small number of times. The chain employs TRBV19 and TRBJ1-4; 7 bases match TRBD1. This CDR3 is 13 amino acids long. V dropped 5 bases and J dropped 7; count of bases not matched to a gene: 4. Germline V gene data show CDR1 as LNHDA and CDR2 as SQIVND (reference sequence). The CDR3 coding sequence is TGTGCCAGTAGTCAGAACAGGGGTGAAAAACTGTTTTTT. Protein sequence: CASSQNRGEKLFF.

The J gene is TRBJ2-7, the V gene TRBV7-8; 9 bases map to TRBD1. Per germline, CDR1 SGHVS and CDR2 FQNEAQ. J lost 4 bases, V lost 1 base, and 8 bases had no gene match. This CDR3 spans 16 amino acids. CDR3 sequence (DNA): TGTGCCAGCAGCTTAGGACCCGGGACAGGGAGGTACGAGCAGTACTTC. It is translated as CASSLGPGTGRYEQYF.